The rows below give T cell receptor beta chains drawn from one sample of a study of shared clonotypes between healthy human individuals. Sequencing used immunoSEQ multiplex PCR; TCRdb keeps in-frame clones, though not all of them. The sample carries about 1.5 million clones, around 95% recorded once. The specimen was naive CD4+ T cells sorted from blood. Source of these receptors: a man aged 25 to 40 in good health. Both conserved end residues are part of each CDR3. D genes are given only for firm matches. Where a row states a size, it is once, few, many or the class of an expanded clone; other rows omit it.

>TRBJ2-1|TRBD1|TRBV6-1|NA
CASSGTGSYNEQFF
TGTGCCAGCAGTGGGACAGGGTCCTACAATGAGCAGTTCTTC
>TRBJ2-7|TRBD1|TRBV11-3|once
CASSSQGAYEQYF
TGTGCCAGCAGCTCCCAGGGGGCCTACGAGCAGTACTTC
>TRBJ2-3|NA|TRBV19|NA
CASSMRGRTDTQYF
TGTGCCAGTAGTATGCGGGGTCGCACAGATACGCAGTATTTT
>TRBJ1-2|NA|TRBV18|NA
CASSQGANYGYTF
TGTGCCAGCTCACAAGGGGCCAACTATGGCTACACCTTC
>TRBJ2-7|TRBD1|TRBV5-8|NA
CASSPSRWTGAYEQYF
TGTGCCAGCAGCCCCTCCAGGTGGACAGGGGCCTACGAGCAGTACTTC
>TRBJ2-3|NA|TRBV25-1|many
CASSPRASDTQYF
TGTGCCAGCAGTCCCCGGGCCTCAGATACGCAGTATTTT
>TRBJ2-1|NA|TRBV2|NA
CASTGQGELRYNEQFF
TGTGCCAGCACGGGTCAGGGTGAGTTAAGGTACAATGAGCAGTTCTTC
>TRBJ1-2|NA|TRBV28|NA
CGAGVPYGYTF
TGTGGGGCAGGGGTTCCCTATGGCTACACCTTC
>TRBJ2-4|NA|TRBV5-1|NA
CASSLAGQVGDIQYF
TGCGCCAGCAGCTTGGCCGGACAAGTAGGGGACATTCAGTACTTC
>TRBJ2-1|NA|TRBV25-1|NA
CASSRLGSGGNEQFF
TGTGCCAGCAGTAGACTAGGGTCTGGAGGCAATGAGCAGTTCTTC